This T cell receptor beta chain emerged from a study of early T cells in non-severe SARS-CoV-2 infection. V was pared by 5 bases and J by 7 bases, with 8 bases of the junction left unmatched. Germline loops: CDR1 MNHNS, CDR2 SASEGT. This CDR3 has 15 residues. This clonotype has just a few counts. TCRdb itself ran the 5' RACE reads through MiXCR, one entry per CDR3 protein. The sample holds some 56,000 distinct CDR3 sequences, roughly a tenth seen once. This sequence originates from an adult who was a healthcare worker with PCR-confirmed SARS-CoV-2 infection or an uninfected control (not recorded which). This chain uses TRBV6-1 with TRBJ2-7; 13 nucleotides align to TRBD2. Sequencing was carried out using whole blood. The CDR3 DNA sequence: TGTGCCAGCAGTACCTGGACTAGCGGGAGTCGAGAGCAGTACTTC. Translated, it gives CASSTWTSGSREQYF.